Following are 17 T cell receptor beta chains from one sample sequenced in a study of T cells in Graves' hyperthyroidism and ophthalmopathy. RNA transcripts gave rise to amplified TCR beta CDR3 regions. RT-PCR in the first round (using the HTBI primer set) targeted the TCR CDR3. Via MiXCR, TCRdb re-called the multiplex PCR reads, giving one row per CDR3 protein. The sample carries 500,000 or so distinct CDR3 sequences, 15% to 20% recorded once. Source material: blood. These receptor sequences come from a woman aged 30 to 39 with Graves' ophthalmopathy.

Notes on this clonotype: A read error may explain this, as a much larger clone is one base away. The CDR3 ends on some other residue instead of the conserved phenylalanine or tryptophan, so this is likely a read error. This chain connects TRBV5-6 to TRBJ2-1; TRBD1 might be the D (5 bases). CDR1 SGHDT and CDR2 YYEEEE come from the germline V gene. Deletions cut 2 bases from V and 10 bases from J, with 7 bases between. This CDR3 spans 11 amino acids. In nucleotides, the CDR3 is TGTGCCAGCAGCTTAGGGGCAGAGCAGTTCCTC. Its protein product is CASSLGAEQFL.

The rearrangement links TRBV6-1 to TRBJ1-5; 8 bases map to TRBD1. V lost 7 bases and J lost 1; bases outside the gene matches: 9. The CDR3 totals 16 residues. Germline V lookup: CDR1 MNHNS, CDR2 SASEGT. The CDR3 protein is CASTGQGAYSNQPQHF. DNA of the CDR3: TGTGCCAGCACCGGGCAGGGGGCCTACAGCAATCAGCCCCAGCATTTT.

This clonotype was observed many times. CDR3 region: CASSYGLAGSYEQYF. The CDR3 DNA follows: TGTGCCAGCAGTTACGGCCTAGCGGGATCCTACGAGCAGTACTTC. V and J are TRBV6-1 and TRBJ2-7; TRBD2 matches 9 bases. V lost 5 bases and J lost 1; bases outside the gene matches: 6. This CDR3 has 15 residues. Germline V CDR1 and CDR2: MNHNS, SASEGT.

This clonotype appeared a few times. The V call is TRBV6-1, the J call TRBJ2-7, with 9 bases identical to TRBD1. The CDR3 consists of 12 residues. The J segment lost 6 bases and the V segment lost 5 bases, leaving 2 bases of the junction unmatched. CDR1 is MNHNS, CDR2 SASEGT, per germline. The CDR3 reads CASSKTGGEQYF. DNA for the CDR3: TGTGCCAGCAGTAAGACAGGGGGCGAGCAGTACTTC.

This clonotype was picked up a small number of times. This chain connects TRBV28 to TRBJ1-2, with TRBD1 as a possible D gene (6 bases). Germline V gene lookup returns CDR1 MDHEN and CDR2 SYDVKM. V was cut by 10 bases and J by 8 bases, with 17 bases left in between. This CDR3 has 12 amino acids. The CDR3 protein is CATGGADRGYTF. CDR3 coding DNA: TGTGCCACCGGGGGGGCGGATCGAGGCTACACCTTC.

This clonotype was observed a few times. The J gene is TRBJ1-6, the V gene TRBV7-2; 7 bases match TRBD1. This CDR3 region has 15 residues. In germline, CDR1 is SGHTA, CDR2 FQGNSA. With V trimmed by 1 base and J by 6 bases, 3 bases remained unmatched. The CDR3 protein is CASSLVGDSNSPLHF. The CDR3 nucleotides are TGTGCCAGCAGCTTAGTTGGGGACAGTAATTCACCCCTCCACTTT.

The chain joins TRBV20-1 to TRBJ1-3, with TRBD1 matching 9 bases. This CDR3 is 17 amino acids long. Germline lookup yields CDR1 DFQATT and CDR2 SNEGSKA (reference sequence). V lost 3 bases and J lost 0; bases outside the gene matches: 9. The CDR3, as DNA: TGCAGTGCTAGGACGAGTGGGACAGGGCTCTCTGGAAACACCATATATTTT. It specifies CSARTSGTGLSGNTIYF.

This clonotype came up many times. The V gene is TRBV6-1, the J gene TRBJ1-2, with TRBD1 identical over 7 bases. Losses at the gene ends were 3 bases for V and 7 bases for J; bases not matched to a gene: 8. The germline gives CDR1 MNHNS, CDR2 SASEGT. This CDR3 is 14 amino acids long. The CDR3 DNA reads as TGTGCCAGCAGTGATAAAAGGGGGCCGGGTGGCTACACCTTC. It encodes CASSDKRGPGGYTF.

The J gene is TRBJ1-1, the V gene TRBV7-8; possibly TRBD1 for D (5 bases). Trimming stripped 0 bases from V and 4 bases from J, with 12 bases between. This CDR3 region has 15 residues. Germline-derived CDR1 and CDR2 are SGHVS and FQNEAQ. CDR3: CASSLARQGGTEAFF. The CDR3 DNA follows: TGTGCCAGCAGCTTAGCCCGGCAGGGAGGCACTGAAGCTTTCTTT.

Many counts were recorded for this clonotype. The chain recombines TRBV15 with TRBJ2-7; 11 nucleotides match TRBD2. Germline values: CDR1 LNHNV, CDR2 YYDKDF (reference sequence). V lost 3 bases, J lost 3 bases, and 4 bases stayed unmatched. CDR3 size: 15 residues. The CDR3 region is CATSSPTSGSYEQYF. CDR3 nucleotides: TGTGCCACCAGCAGTCCCACTAGCGGGAGCTACGAGCAGTACTTC.

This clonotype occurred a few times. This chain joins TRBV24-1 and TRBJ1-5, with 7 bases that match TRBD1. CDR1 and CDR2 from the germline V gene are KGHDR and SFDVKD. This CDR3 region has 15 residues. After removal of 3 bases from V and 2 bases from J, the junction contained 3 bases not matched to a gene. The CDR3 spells CATSDPTGGNQPQHF. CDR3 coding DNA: TGTGCCACCAGTGATCCCACAGGGGGCAATCAGCCCCAGCATTTT.

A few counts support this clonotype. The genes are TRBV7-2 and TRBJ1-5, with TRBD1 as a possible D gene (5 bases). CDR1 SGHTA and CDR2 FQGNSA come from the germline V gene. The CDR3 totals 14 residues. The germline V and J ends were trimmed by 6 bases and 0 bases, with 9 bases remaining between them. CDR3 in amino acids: CASRRGGSNQPQHF. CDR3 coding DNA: TGTGCCAGCAGGCGGGGGGGTAGCAATCAGCCCCAGCATTTT. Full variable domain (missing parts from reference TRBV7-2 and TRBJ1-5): GAGVSQSPSNKVTEKGKDVELRCDPISGHTALYWYRQSLGQGLEFLIYFQGNSAPDKSGLPSDRFSAERTGGSVSTLTIQRTQQEDSAVYLCASRRGGSNQPQHFGDGTRLSIL.

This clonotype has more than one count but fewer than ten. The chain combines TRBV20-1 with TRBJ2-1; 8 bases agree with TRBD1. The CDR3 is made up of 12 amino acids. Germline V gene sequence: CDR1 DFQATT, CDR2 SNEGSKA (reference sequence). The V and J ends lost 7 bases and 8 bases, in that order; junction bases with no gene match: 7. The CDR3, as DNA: TGCAGTGTTTGGGACAGGTCGTATGAGCAGTTCTTC. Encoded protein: CSVWDRSYEQFF.

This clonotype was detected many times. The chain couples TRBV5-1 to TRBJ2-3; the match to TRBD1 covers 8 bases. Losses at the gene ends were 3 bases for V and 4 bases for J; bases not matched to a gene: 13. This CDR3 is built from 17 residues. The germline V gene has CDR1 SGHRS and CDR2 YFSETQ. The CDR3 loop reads CASSSRGQGIAADTQYF. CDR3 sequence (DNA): TGCGCCAGCAGCTCGAGAGGACAGGGTATTGCCGCAGATACGCAGTATTTT.

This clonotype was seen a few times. The CDR3 region is CASSPRTGIRSPLHF. For the CDR3, the DNA is TGTGCCAGCAGCCCGAGGACAGGGATCAGGTCACCCCTCCACTTT. This sequence joins TRBV3-1 and TRBJ1-6; 8 bases match TRBD1. The CDR3 loop spans 15 amino acids. V gave up 4 bases and J gave up 10 bases; unmatched junction bases: 9. Germline V CDR1 and CDR2: LGHDT, YNNKEL (reference sequence).

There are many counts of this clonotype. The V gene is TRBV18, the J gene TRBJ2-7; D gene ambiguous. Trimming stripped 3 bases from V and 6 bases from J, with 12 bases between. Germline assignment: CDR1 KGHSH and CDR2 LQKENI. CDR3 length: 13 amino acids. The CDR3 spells CASSPGDWIEQYF. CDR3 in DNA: TGTGCCAGCTCACCGGGTGACTGGATCGAGCAGTACTTC.

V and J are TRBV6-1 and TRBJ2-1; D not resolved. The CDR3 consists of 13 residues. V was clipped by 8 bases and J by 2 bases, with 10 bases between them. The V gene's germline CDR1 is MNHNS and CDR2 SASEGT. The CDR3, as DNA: TGTGCCAGCGGCAGTATGGCCTACAATGAGCAGTTCTTC. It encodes CASGSMAYNEQFF.